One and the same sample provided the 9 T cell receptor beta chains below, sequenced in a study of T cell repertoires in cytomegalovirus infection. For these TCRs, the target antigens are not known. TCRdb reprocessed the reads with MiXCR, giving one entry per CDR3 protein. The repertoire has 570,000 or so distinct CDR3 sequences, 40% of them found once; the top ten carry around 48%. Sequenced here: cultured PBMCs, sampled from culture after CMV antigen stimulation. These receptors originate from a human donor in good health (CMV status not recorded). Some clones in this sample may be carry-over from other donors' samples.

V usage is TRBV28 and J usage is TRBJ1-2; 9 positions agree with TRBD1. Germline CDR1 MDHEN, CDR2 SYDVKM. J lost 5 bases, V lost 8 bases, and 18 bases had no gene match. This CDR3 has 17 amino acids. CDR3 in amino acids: CASALTLSGQGGYGYTF. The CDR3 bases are TGTGCCAGCGCCTTGACCCTGTCGGGACAGGGTGGGTATGGCTACACCTTC.

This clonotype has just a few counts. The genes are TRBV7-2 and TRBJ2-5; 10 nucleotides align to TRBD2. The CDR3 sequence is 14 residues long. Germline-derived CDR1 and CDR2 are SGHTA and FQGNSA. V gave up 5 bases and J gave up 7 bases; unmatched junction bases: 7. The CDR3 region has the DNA TGTGCCAGCAGCCATCTAGCGGGAGAGGGGACCCAGTACTTC. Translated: CASSHLAGEGTQYF.

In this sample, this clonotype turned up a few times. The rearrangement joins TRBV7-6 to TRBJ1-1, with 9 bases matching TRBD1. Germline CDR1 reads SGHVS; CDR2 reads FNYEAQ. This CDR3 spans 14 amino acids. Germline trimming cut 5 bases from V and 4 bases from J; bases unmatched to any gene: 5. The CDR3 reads CASSPMTGGTEAFF. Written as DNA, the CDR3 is TGTGCCAGCAGCCCGATGACAGGGGGCACTGAAGCTTTCTTT. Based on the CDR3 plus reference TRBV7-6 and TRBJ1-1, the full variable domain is GAGVSQSPRYKVTKRGQDVALRCDPISGHVSLYWYRQALGQGPEFLTYFNYEAQQDKSGLPNDRFSAERPEGSISTLTIQRTEQRDSAMYRCASSPMTGGTEAFFGQGTRLTVV.

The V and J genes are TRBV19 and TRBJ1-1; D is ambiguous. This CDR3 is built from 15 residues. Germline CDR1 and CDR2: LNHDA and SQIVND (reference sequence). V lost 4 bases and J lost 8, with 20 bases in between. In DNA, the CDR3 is TGTGCCAGTAGTAGTTTCGTAATGGGTGACTCCGAAGCTTTCTTT. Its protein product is CASSSFVMGDSEAFF.

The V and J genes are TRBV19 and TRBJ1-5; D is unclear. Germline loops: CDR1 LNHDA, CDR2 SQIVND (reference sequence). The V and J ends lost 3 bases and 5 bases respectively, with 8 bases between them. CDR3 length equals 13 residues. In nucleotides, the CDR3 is TGTGCCAGTAGTATCGCCCGACATCAGCCCCAGCATTTT. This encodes CASSIARHQPQHF.

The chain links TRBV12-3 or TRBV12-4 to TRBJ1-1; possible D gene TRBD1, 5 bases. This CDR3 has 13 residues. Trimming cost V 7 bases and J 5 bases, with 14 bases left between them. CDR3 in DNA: TGTGCCAGCACTCTAACCGGGGGAACTGAAGCTTTCTTT. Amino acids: CASTLTGGTEAFF.

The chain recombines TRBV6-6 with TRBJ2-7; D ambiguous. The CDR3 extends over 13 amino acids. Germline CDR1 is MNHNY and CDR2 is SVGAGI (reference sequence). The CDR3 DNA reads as TGTGCGAATCTGGAGACGGATCGGGACGAGCAGTACTTC. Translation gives CANLETDRDEQYF.

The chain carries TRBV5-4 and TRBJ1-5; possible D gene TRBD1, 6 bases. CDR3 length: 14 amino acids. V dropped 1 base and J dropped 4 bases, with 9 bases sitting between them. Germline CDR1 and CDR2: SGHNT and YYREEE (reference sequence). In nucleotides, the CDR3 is TGTGCCAGCAGCTTGTGGGGGGCAAATCAGCCCCAGCATTTT. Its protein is CASSLWGANQPQHF.

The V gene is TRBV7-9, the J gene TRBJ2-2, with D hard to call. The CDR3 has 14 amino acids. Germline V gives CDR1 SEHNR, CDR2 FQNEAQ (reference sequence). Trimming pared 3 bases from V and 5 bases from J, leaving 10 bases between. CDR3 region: CASSLAPLTGELFF. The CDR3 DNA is TGTGCCAGCAGCTTGGCTCCCCTTACCGGGGAGCTGTTTTTT.